One and the same sample provided the 15 T cell receptor beta chains below, sequenced in a study of human T cells and chemical hapten exposure. TCRdb re-called the RACE reads through MiXCR, storing one row per CDR3 protein. The sample has approximately 100,000 distinct CDR3 sequences; about 11% are singletons. Time point: patch test 1, 2 weeks after DPC sensitization. Treatment in this sample: therapeutic diphenylcyclopropenone sensitization with weekly scalp DPC. Sequencing was performed on whole blood, taken in connection with sensitization to the hapten diphenylcyclopropenone (DPC). These TCRs come from a woman aged 40 to 50 with alopecia areata. Some clones in this sample may be carry-over from other donors' samples.

The chain has TRBV20-1 and TRBJ1-5; 7 bases line up with TRBD1. The CDR3 totals 14 residues. The germline V gene encodes CDR1 DFQATT and CDR2 SNEGSKA (reference sequence). The CDR3 reads CSARTGPSNQPQHF. Written as DNA, the CDR3 is TGCAGCGCCCGGACAGGTCCTAGCAATCAGCCCCAGCATTTT.

This clonotype was found a few times. The chain uses TRBV4-1 and TRBJ2-7, with TRBD1 matching 7 bases. The germline V gene encodes CDR1 MGHRA and CDR2 YSYEKL. The CDR3 extends over 15 amino acids. J gave up 5 bases and V 4 bases, and 11 bases lay outside the gene matches. CDR3 sequence: CASSLNTGTEHEQYF. The CDR3 region has the DNA TGCGCCAGCAGCCTAAATACCGGGACAGAGCACGAGCAGTACTTC.

This clonotype was seen more than once but under ten times. The chain joins TRBV4-3 to TRBJ2-1, with D perhaps matching TRBD1 (6 bases). The CDR3 consists of 15 residues. CDR1 is LGHNA and CDR2 is YSLEER in the germline V gene. Deletions cut 1 base from V and 1 base from J, with 8 bases between. CDR3 nucleotide sequence: TGCGCCAGCAGCCAAGGGGGGCGATCCTACAATGAGCAGTTCTTC. This encodes CASSQGGRSYNEQFF.

This clonotype was detected a few times. V gene TRBV19 combines with J gene TRBJ1-2, with TRBD1 as a possible D gene (5 bases). CDR1 LNHDA and CDR2 SQIVND come from the germline V gene (reference sequence). The germline V and J ends were trimmed by 5 bases and 0 bases, with 7 bases remaining between them. The CDR3 covers 13 residues. Here the CDR3 DNA reads TGTGCCAGTAGTGACAGACCTAACTATGGCTACACCTTC. This gives the protein CASSDRPNYGYTF. Variable domain in full (rest from reference TRBV19 and TRBJ1-2): DGGITQSPKYLFRKEGQNVTLSCEQNLNHDAMYWYRQDPGQGLRLIYYSQIVNDFQKGDIAEGYSVSREKKESFPLTVTSAQKNPTAFYLCASSDRPNYGYTFGSGTRLTVV.

In this sample, this clonotype turned up a few times. The gene calls are TRBV12-3 or TRBV12-4 and TRBJ1-5; 9 bases agree with TRBD1. This CDR3 contains 15 residues. J gave up 7 bases and V 6 bases, and 10 bases lay outside the gene matches. The CDR3 DNA reads as TGTGCCAGCAGCCCCGGGACAGGGACCCGGCAGCCCCAGCATTTT. Translation: CASSPGTGTRQPQHF.

Many counts were recorded for this clonotype. CDR3 amino acids: CASSLDRGLLEQFF. As DNA, the CDR3 is TGTGCCAGCAGCTTAGATCGGGGACTACTCGAGCAGTTCTTC. The chain couples TRBV11-2 to TRBJ2-1; 7 bases line up with TRBD2. Germline V lookup: CDR1 SGHAT, CDR2 FQNNGV. V gave up 0 bases and J gave up 10 bases; unmatched junction bases: 6. This CDR3 has 14 residues. The full variable domain, rest sourced from reference TRBV11-2 and TRBJ2-1, is EAGVAQSPRYKIIEKRQSVAFWCNPISGHATLYWYQQILGQGPKLLIQFQNNGVVDDSQLPKDRFSAERLKGVDSTLKIQPAKLEDSAVYLCASSLDRGLLEQFFGPGTRLTVL.

This clonotype appeared many times. The chain carries TRBV5-4 and TRBJ2-1, with D perhaps TRBD2 (6 bases). CDR3 length: 16 residues. CDR1 is SGHNT and CDR2 is YYREEE in the germline V gene (reference sequence). Trimming removed 0 bases from V and 0 bases from J, with 10 bases in between. CDR3 sequence (DNA): TGTGCCAGCAGCTTGGGGGGCGGGACCTCCTACAATGAGCAGTTCTTC. It is translated as CASSLGGGTSYNEQFF.

This clonotype was counted at least ten times. The rearrangement uses TRBV5-5 and TRBJ2-5; no reliable D call. Trimming left V 3 bases short and J 4 bases short, with 10 bases between. The CDR3 runs 13 residues. Germline V gives CDR1 SGHKS, CDR2 YYEKEE (reference sequence). CDR3 in amino acids: CASSSTWGETQYF. The DNA of the CDR3 is TGTGCCAGCAGCTCCACCTGGGGAGAGACCCAGTACTTC.

The CDR3 sequence is CASSGTGYGYTF. The CDR3 DNA reads as TGTGCCAGCAGCGGGACAGGCTATGGCTACACCTTC. This chain joins TRBV6-2 or TRBV6-3 and TRBJ1-2; 8 bases align to TRBD1. The germline V gene encodes CDR1 MNHEY and CDR2 SVGEGT. This CDR3 comprises 12 residues. V shed 6 bases and J 4 bases; nucleotides not matched to a gene: 1.

The table lists this clonotype with a few counts. CDR3 sequence: CASSLLSVAQYF. As DNA, the CDR3 is TGTGCCAGCAGCTTACTGAGCGTTGCACAGTACTTC. This chain joins TRBV7-2 and TRBJ2-7; D remains ambiguous. Per germline, CDR1 SGHTA and CDR2 FQGNSA. The CDR3 consists of 12 residues. V gave up 2 bases and J gave up 10 bases, with 12 bases separating them.

This clonotype was seen more than once but under ten times. This rearrangement joins TRBV6-6 to TRBJ1-2, with 11 bases identical to TRBD1. This CDR3 comprises 15 residues. Germline values: CDR1 MNHNY, CDR2 SVGAGI (reference sequence). J was trimmed by 0 bases and V by 7 bases; bases with no gene match: 4. This CDR3 is CASTQDRGPNYGYTF. CDR3 nucleotides: TGTGCCAGCACCCAGGACAGGGGGCCTAACTATGGCTACACCTTC.

The table lists this clonotype with a few counts. This sequence joins TRBV7-9 and TRBJ1-4; D is unresolved. CDR3 length: 13 amino acids. The germline gives CDR1 SEHNR, CDR2 FQNEAQ (reference sequence). V was trimmed by 5 bases and J by 8 bases, leaving 12 bases between them. CDR3 sequence: CASSPGMREKLFF. Written as DNA, the CDR3 is TGTGCCAGCAGCCCCGGGATGAGGGAAAAACTGTTTTTT.

This clonotype occurred many times. The chain recombines TRBV29-1 with TRBJ2-5; D unclear. V was pared by 2 bases and J by 9 bases, with 13 bases between. Germline CDR1 SQVTM, CDR2 ANQGSEA. The CDR3 covers 12 residues. The CDR3 region has the DNA TGCAGCGTTGAAATCGGCCTAAGGGCCCAGTACTTC. This codes for CSVEIGLRAQYF.

Note on this clonotype: A much larger clone sits a single nucleotide away, making a read error possible. This chain connects TRBV19 to TRBJ2-7, with a weak D call TRBD2 (6 bases). The CDR3 extends over 16 amino acids. From germline, CDR1 is LNHDA and CDR2 SQIVND (reference sequence). Trimming cost V 6 bases and J 5 bases, with 23 bases left between them. CDR3 sequence: CASRPRGWEEAHEQYF. Written as DNA, the CDR3 is TGTGCCAGTAGGCCCCGCGGTTGGGAGGAGGCCCACGAGCAGTACTTC.

This clonotype was counted many times. This rearrangement joins TRBV25-1 to TRBJ2-1; D gene ambiguous. CDR1 and CDR2 from the germline V gene are MGHDK and SYGVNS. The V and J ends lost 5 bases and 1 base respectively, with 12 bases between them. CDR3 length: 15 residues. The CDR3 spells CASSSRSRSYNEQFF. The DNA of the CDR3 is TGTGCCAGCAGTTCCAGGTCCCGGTCCTACAATGAGCAGTTCTTC.